This TCR beta chain was observed in a study of CD8 T cells in Susac syndrome. The wider study: When blood was drawn, patients with Susac syndrome were on intravenous immunoglobulin alone, on corticosteroids, or therapy-naive. Findings and limits, study-wide: The peak of CD8+ clonal expansion in Susac was seen in TEMRA cells and active patients.

V lost 4 bases and J lost 7, with 15 bases in between. This CDR3 has 14 residues. Germline V lookup: CDR1 SGHRS, CDR2 YFSETQ. RNA in amounts of about 0.45 to 1 ug was reverse transcribed with random hexamers. One entry per CDR3 protein results from TCRdb running MiXCR on the immunoSEQ multiplex PCR reads. The sample consists of 120,000 or so distinct CDR3 sequences, approximately 96% of them appearing once. Of note for this clonotype: Its antigen is undetermined.

CD8+ and CD4+ T cells circulating in blood were sequenced for TCR beta. In contrast to the negatively isolated CD8+ and CD4+ T cells, TEMRA cells were FACS-enriched. The sequenced sample was CD8+ T cells from PBMCs. This sequence was found in a human donor with Susac syndrome. The chain joins TRBV5-1 to TRBJ2-4; D gene ambiguous. This CDR3 is CASSHTADLNIQYF. For the CDR3, the DNA is TGCGCCAGCAGCCATACGGCGGACCTTAACATTCAGTACTTC.